This entry features one TCR beta chain sequence. Its cognate antigen has yet to be identified. Base qualities were left out, and no much larger clone turns up one base away. The entry originates in a study of T cell responses to AZD1222 COVID-19 vaccine (dated by TCRdb to the early 2020s). For the study in its entirety: Because spike-specific TCR depth and breadth did not differ between the two schedules, AZD1222 recipients who got a second dose at roughly 4 weeks were pooled with those who got a second dose at roughly 12 weeks. A total of 230 to 250 trial participants underwent TCR sequencing, of whom some 210 received two doses of AZD1222 and around 25 received two doses of the MenACWY control vaccine. Trial participants were enrolled into age subgroups of 18-55, 56-69 and 70-plus years, which contained 148, 28 and 57 TCR-sequenced participants, respectively.

Overall study outcomes, separate from this receptor: Reportedly, close to half of the unique spike-specific TCRs recognized epitopes lying outside the regions that are mutated in the B.1.351 and B.1.1.7 variants. Participants were mostly white British, with more females than males. The authors suggested clonal diversity may have been underestimated. CD4 TCRs associated with the vaccine covered the entire spike protein, and the dominant responses were in regions 160-218 and 743-854. Conclusions about previously exposed vaccinees were limited because only a handful of AZD1222 recipients were SARS-CoV-2 seropositive at baseline. No day 14 peak-response samples were available, so repertoires were characterized only after the peak T cell response. In the small 56-69-year group, the increase in depth fell short of significance, most likely because of low power. A significant rise in spike-specific TCR breadth and depth was observed after two AZD1222 doses relative to day 0 and relative to MenACWY recipients.

The sample's time point label, in plain terms: baseline before first vaccination. Vaccinee samples came from UK trials COV001 and COV002, including a single-blind randomized controlled phase 2/3 trial of AZD1222 (ChAdOx1 nCoV-19) in healthy adults. For TCRbeta chain sequencing, PBMC samples from trial participants were taken at day 0 and at day 28 after the second dose. The CDR3 regions of human TCRbeta chains were subjected to immunosequencing. In the paper's pipeline: Repertoire TCRs were matched against a reference library of SARS-CoV-2-specific TCRs generated with the MIRA antigen-specificity platform. Breadth was defined as the fraction of unique TCRs that were SARS-CoV-2-associated. Depth was defined as the fraction of total T cells that were SARS-CoV-2-associated. Using the MIRA data, every spike-specific TCR was mapped to the spike region that the TCR reacted to and assigned to either a CD4 or a CD8 class. Log10-transformed breadth and depth values were compared by one-way ANOVA with Sidak's multiple comparisons tests. TCRdb holds this immuneACCESS table with in-frame rearrangements only. Some clones are missing; in checked studies, unresolved V genes explain under half, and the rest has no known cause. Clone size and V and J calls were adopted from that table, with D and trimming inferred from the DNA. For this sample there are some 100,000 clones; 80% to 95% appear just once. Together, the top ten hold around 1.7% of the sample.

The CDR3 spans 11 residues, from the cysteine through the phenylalanine. Of all the DNA, just the CDR3 is kept, 33 bases in frame from base 1. V is cut by 5 bases and J by 4 bases, and the space between the germline ends is 5 bases. The CDR1 and CDR2 encoded by the germline V gene (reference sequence) are SEHNR and FQNEAQ. This chain is built from TRBV7-9 and TRBJ2-5; TRBD1 is perhaps the D gene, given 5 matching bases. The TCR originated in an adult in good health. Material: peripheral blood, obtained on day 0 of AZD1222 vaccination. The base sequence is TGTGCCAGCAGCCAGGGAGAGACCCAGTACTTC. This sequence encodes CASSQGETQYF.